The rows below give T cell receptor beta chains drawn from one sample of a study of Graves' ophthalmopathy and Graves' hyperthyroidism. TCRdb re-called the multiplex PCR reads with MiXCR, one entry per CDR3 protein. The sample includes some 1.1 million distinct CDR3 sequences, 35% to 40% of them seen just once. Sequences were obtained from peripheral blood or thyroid tissue (not recorded which). The receptors derive from an adult man with Graves' hyperthyroidism. The conserved cysteine and the conserved F or W are not part of the CDR3 here.

V gene: TRBV5-1; J gene: TRBJ2-7; CDR3 protein: ASSYPTSDNSYEQY
V gene: TRBV7-9; J gene: TRBJ2-5; CDR3 protein: ASSPIASETQY
V gene: TRBV20-1; J gene: TRBJ1-2; CDR3 protein: SAGDRDLLYGYT
V gene: TRBV20-1; J gene: TRBJ2-2; CDR3 protein: SASTSGSGTGELF
V gene: TRBV15; J gene: TRBJ1-2; CDR3 protein: ATSRLEMAYGYT
V gene: TRBV15; J gene: TRBJ1-1; CDR3 protein: ATSRTGYTEAF
V gene: TRBV7-9; J gene: TRBJ1-4; CDR3 protein: ASSLFLTSTNEKLF
V gene: TRBV20-1; J gene: TRBJ1-5; CDR3 protein: SAEGQGRSSEH
V gene: TRBV21-1; J gene: TRBJ1-5; CDR3 protein: ASSISGQGRRQPQH
V gene: TRBV4-1; J gene: TRBJ1-4; CDR3 protein: ASSHDVTAGNEKLF
V gene: TRBV2; J gene: TRBJ1-5; CDR3 protein: ASSEARQGGLTNQPQH
V gene: TRBV4-1; J gene: TRBJ2-5; CDR3 protein: ASSGRVGQGTQY
V gene: TRBV7-9; J gene: TRBJ1-6; CDR3 protein: ASSLEHDGYNSPLH
V gene: TRBV7-2; J gene: TRBJ2-1; CDR3 protein: ASSTQLAGADEQF
V gene: TRBV6-5; J gene: TRBJ1-5; CDR3 protein: ASSYSRQPNQPQH
V gene: TRBV12-3/TRBV12-4; J gene: TRBJ2-5; CDR3 protein: ASSFRAETQY
V gene: TRBV4-1; J gene: TRBJ2-5; CDR3 protein: ASRAAGEVGETQY
V gene: TRBV10-2; J gene: TRBJ1-2; CDR3 protein: ASSEPDSQYGYT
V gene: TRBV15; J gene: TRBJ1-5; CDR3 protein: ATSRDRVLIQPQH
V gene: TRBV9; J gene: TRBJ2-7; CDR3 protein: ASSVEDRGGYEQY
V gene: TRBV4-1; J gene: TRBJ1-4; CDR3 protein: ASSQERQGANEKLF
V gene: TRBV20-1; J gene: TRBJ1-1; CDR3 protein: SAPGTGGLEAF
V gene: TRBV20-1; J gene: TRBJ2-7; CDR3 protein: SASLLGPYEQY
V gene: TRBV5-4; J gene: TRBJ2-6; CDR3 protein: ASNSHDRESGANVLT
V gene: TRBV19; J gene: TRBJ1-5; CDR3 protein: ASSVRASNQPQH
V gene: TRBV10-3; J gene: TRBJ2-3; CDR3 protein: AIRGDTSADTQY
V gene: TRBV7-9; J gene: TRBJ1-2; CDR3 protein: ASSLDYRGGYT
V gene: TRBV28; J gene: TRBJ1-2; CDR3 protein: ASSLWSQGDNYGYT
V gene: TRBV5-1; J gene: TRBJ2-5; CDR3 protein: ASSFDRTYQETQY
V gene: TRBV2; J gene: TRBJ1-4; CDR3 protein: ASSAIRGLWEKLF
V gene: TRBV29-1; J gene: TRBJ2-7; CDR3 protein: SAETGLAGPYEQY
V gene: TRBV30; J gene: TRBJ1-1; CDR3 protein: AWSVGQGATEAF
V gene: TRBV5-5; J gene: TRBJ1-2; CDR3 protein: ASSLRDRESYT
V gene: TRBV9; J gene: TRBJ1-1; CDR3 protein: ASSVSGEQNTEAF
V gene: TRBV5-1; J gene: TRBJ2-3; CDR3 protein: ASSLVSGSGTDTQY
V gene: TRBV2; J gene: TRBJ1-5; CDR3 protein: AISSGQGDGGNQPQH
V gene: TRBV7-6; J gene: TRBJ1-2; CDR3 protein: ASSSRDTGRWGYT